These 18 T cell receptor beta chains came from one sample sequenced in a study of shared clonotypes between healthy human individuals. Data came from immunoSEQ multiplex PCR; TCRdb stores just in-frame clones and leaves some out. The repertoire has 2 million to 3 million clones, approximately 90% of them found once; the top ten carry under 0.15%. Sample: naive CD4+ T cells sorted from blood. Subset here: CD45RA+ positively selected. The receptors shown here come from a man between 18 and 35 years old in good health.

J is TRBJ2-7 and V is TRBV5-1; the match to TRBD2 covers 13 bases. CDR3 length equals 16 residues. V lost 1 base and J lost 2; bases outside the gene matches: 3. CDR1 and CDR2 (germline): SGHRS, YFSETQ. The CDR3 DNA reads as TGCGCCAGCAGCTTGATGACTAGCGGGAGGACCTACGAGCAGTACTTC. This sequence encodes CASSLMTSGRTYEQYF.

V gene TRBV5-4 combines with J gene TRBJ1-2; D perhaps matches TRBD1 (5 bases). V was pared by 4 bases and J by 2 bases, with 18 bases between. Germline V gene sequence: CDR1 SGHNT, CDR2 YYREEE (reference sequence). The CDR3 covers 16 residues. Here the CDR3 reads CASSHPKGGANYGYTF. The DNA of the CDR3 is TGTGCCAGCAGCCACCCTAAGGGAGGGGCAAACTATGGCTACACCTTC. The entire variable domain, with the rest obtained from reference TRBV5-4 and TRBJ1-2, is as follows: ETGVTQSPTHLIKTRGQQVTLRCSSQSGHNTVSWYQQALGQGPQFIFQYYREEENGRGNFPPRFSGLQFPNYSSELNVNALELDDSALYLCASSHPKGGANYGYTFGSGTRLTVV.

The chain carries TRBV7-2 and TRBJ2-4, with D perhaps matching TRBD2 (6 bases). Trimming took 1 base from V and 0 from J, leaving 13 bases between them. Germline V gene sequence: CDR1 SGHTA, CDR2 FQGNSA. This CDR3 is built from 17 residues. CDR3 loop: CASSLGAGTLAKNIQYF. In DNA, the CDR3 is TGTGCCAGCAGCTTAGGGGCGGGGACTCTAGCCAAAAACATTCAGTACTTC.

CDR3 sequence reads: CAISGTGAYTEAFF. CDR3 DNA: TGTGCCATCAGTGGGACAGGGGCTTACACTGAAGCTTTCTTT. The V and J genes are TRBV10-3 and TRBJ1-1, with 9 bases lining up with TRBD1. The CDR3 sequence is 14 residues long. Germline trimming cut 4 bases from V and 3 bases from J; bases unmatched to any gene: 3. CDR1 is ENHRY and CDR2 is SYGVKD in the germline V gene.

J is TRBJ2-7 and V is TRBV18; 11 bases fit TRBD1. V trimming: 4 bases; J trimming: 0 bases; junction bases outside the gene matches: 2. Germline-derived CDR1 and CDR2 are KGHSH and LQKENI. This CDR3 is built from 15 residues. Here the CDR3 reads CASSRDRGSSYEQYF. For the CDR3, the DNA is TGTGCCAGCTCACGGGACAGGGGGAGCTCCTACGAGCAGTACTTC.

In its sample, this clone was seen once. The gene calls are TRBV6-5 and TRBJ2-7; 7 nucleotides line up with TRBD1. Germline values: CDR1 MNHEY, CDR2 SVGAGI. The CDR3 has 14 residues. V was clipped by 7 bases and J by 5 bases; unmatched bases: 11. The CDR3 region is CASTRRQGSHEQYF. CDR3 DNA: TGTGCCAGCACCAGAAGACAGGGCAGCCACGAGCAGTACTTC.

The V call is TRBV19, the J call TRBJ1-4; perhaps TRBD1 as D (5 bases). Germline V gene sequence: CDR1 LNHDA, CDR2 SQIVND (reference sequence). The CDR3 contains 15 residues. The ends were cut back, 5 bases at V and 5 bases at J, with 15 bases in the middle. CDR3 region: CASSPWTLLNEKLFF. The DNA for the CDR3 is TGTGCCAGTAGTCCGTGGACATTATTGAATGAAAAACTGTTTTTT.

Of note for this clone: At the DNA level, this CDR3 is encoded by other sequences in the same sample as well. The chain links TRBV4-1 to TRBJ1-2; perhaps TRBD1 as D (5 bases). The germline CDR1 and CDR2 sequences are MGHRA and YSYEKL. The CDR3 spans 13 residues. With 4 bases removed from V and 4 bases from J, the gap between germline ends came to 10 bases. The CDR3 spells CASSREGTYGYTF. The CDR3 DNA sequence: TGCGCCAGCAGCCGGGAAGGGACCTATGGCTACACCTTC.

J is TRBJ2-5 and V is TRBV18, with a tentative D call TRBD1 (6 bases). Germline V CDR1 and CDR2: KGHSH, LQKENI. V was pared by 6 bases and J by 1 base, with 18 bases between. The CDR3 is made up of 16 amino acids. DNA for the CDR3: TGTGCCAGCTCGCCAAGGCTCCTGGACAGCCAAGAGACCCAGTACTTC. It codes for CASSPRLLDSQETQYF. Together with reference TRBV18 and TRBJ2-5, the CDR3 gives the full variable domain: NAGVMQNPRHLVRRRGQEARLRCSPMKGHSHVYWYRQLPEEGLKFMVYLQKENIIDESGMPKERFSAEFPKEGPSILRIQQVVRGDSAAYFCASSPRLLDSQETQYFGPGTRLLVL.

The genes are TRBV4-2 and TRBJ2-7, with 7 bases that match TRBD2. The CDR3 consists of 17 residues. The germline V gene has CDR1 LGHNA and CDR2 YNFKEQ. The V segment lost 3 bases and the J segment 0 bases; nucleotides outside the gene matches: 11. The CDR3 DNA is TGTGCCAGCAGCCAGGGGGGGAGGGTAGCGGCCTCCTACGAGCAGTACTTC. As protein: CASSQGGRVAASYEQYF.

The chain recombines TRBV7-8 with TRBJ2-2; 14 nucleotides agree with TRBD2. Trimming took 7 bases from V and 0 from J; bases not matched to a gene: 10. The CDR3 has 19 amino acids. Germline CDR1 SGHVS, CDR2 FQNEAQ. This chain's CDR3 is CASTLGLAGVHANTGELFF. The CDR3 nucleotides are TGTGCCAGCACCCTGGGACTAGCGGGGGTTCACGCGAACACCGGGGAGCTGTTTTTT.

On this clone itself: Likely a read error: the CDR3 ends without its conserved phenylalanine or tryptophan. The limits of the CDR3 on the DNA are not certain, so only TCRdb's listed CDR3 is given. The genes are TRBV19 and TRBJ1-5; the D call TRBD1 from the table was never checked on the DNA. CDR1 LNHDA and CDR2 SQIVND come from the germline V gene (reference sequence). The CDR3 spans 11 residues, counting both ends. CDR3 loop: CASSGSGQVKV.

The gene calls are TRBV6-6 and TRBJ2-6; D gene unclear. The CDR3 length is 14 residues. The V and J ends lost 5 bases and 0 bases respectively, with 5 bases between them. The germline V gene has CDR1 MNHNY and CDR2 SVGAGI (reference sequence). Here the CDR3 reads CASSDPSGANVLTF. The DNA for the CDR3 is TGTGCCAGCAGTGATCCCTCTGGGGCCAACGTCCTGACTTTC.

This chain joins TRBV4-3 and TRBJ1-3; D might be TRBD1 (6 bases). Trimming pared 2 bases from V and 1 base from J, leaving 18 bases between. The length of the CDR3 is 18 residues. Germline CDR1 and CDR2: LGHNA and YSLEER. The CDR3 DNA follows: TGCGCCAGCAGCCAAAGCGACGGGACACGAACTTCTGGAAACACCATATATTTT. Translation gives CASSQSDGTRTSGNTIYF.

The sample holds a few counts of this clone. The V gene is TRBV11-1, the J gene TRBJ1-6; the D is unclear. This CDR3 is 14 amino acids long. Between the trimmed V and J ends, which lost 5 bases and 10 bases, there was a span of 15 bases. Germline CDR1 is SGHAT and CDR2 is FQDESV (reference sequence). CDR3 sequence (DNA): TGTGCCAGCAGCCCGACGGATCAGGCATCACCCCTCCACTTT. Protein product: CASSPTDQASPLHF.

J is TRBJ2-7 and V is TRBV5-1; 10 positions match TRBD2. Trimming took 1 base from V and 3 from J; bases not matched to a gene: 4. The CDR3 runs 15 residues. CDR1 SGHRS and CDR2 YFSETQ come from the germline V gene. CDR3 DNA sequence: TGCGCCAGCAGCTTGCTTCCTAGCGGGAGCTACGAGCAGTACTTC. It is translated as CASSLLPSGSYEQYF.

V usage is TRBV6-1 and J usage is TRBJ1-6; a possible D gene is TRBD1 (5 bases). Trimming took 3 bases from V and 5 from J, leaving 17 bases between them. This CDR3 is built from 17 residues. The germline V gene has CDR1 MNHNS and CDR2 SASEGT. The DNA of the CDR3 is TGTGCCAGCAGTGATCAAAAGCGGACACTTAATAATTCACCCCTCCACTTT. Translating gives CASSDQKRTLNNSPLHF.

This chain links TRBV5-1 with TRBJ2-3; TRBD2 matches at 11 bases. This CDR3 has 16 amino acids. The V gene end was trimmed by 3 bases and the J gene end by 5 bases; junction bases not matched to a gene: 8. Per germline, CDR1 SGHRS and CDR2 YFSETQ. The CDR3 coding sequence is TGCGCCAGCAGCTCTTTAGCGGGGGGGCTTGGAGATACGCAGTATTTT. Translating gives CASSSLAGGLGDTQYF.